This TCR beta chain was obtained from a study of tumor and adjacent non-tumor tissue in lung cancer. The study's findings and limits: Tumor repertoires had a smaller top 100 clone share than normal lung.

This sample's RNA came from whole unsorted tissue. This CDR3 region has 13 residues. CDR1 SGHVS and CDR2 FQNEAQ come from the germline V gene. A modified ARM-PCR protocol with three rounds of nested PCR amplified TCRbeta. TCRdb reprocessed the multiplex PCR reads via MiXCR and lists one record per CDR3 protein. The sample carries 60,000 to 85,000 distinct CDR3 sequences, 60% to 80% recorded once. Of note for this clonotype: The antigen is not known. A read error may produce the germline difference seen at one junction end.

This chain joins TRBV7-8 and TRBJ2-2, with D perhaps TRBD2 (6 bases). This receptor was taken from a woman aged 45-59 years with non-small cell lung cancer. Sequencing used lung tumor tissue. The CDR3 DNA is TGTGCCAGCAGTAGCGGTTACACCGGGAAGCTGTTTTTT. Translated: CASSSGYTGKLFF.